The entry that follows covers one T cell receptor (beta chain) sequence. Its antigen is undetermined. The data stem from a study of cytomegalovirus exposure and HLA in healthy donors. Across the study: HLA-typed donors were the source of about 85 million unique TCRs held in an early data release.

Study conclusions and caveats: A list of approximately 150 TCR beta chains associated with cytomegalovirus was given.

Trimming removed 5 bases at V and 0 bases at J, with 11 bases between. CDR1 and CDR2 (germline): SQVTM, ANQGSEA. The length of the CDR3 is 14 residues. It was with 60 Vbeta and 13 Jbeta primers that the PCR ran. In the original workflow: A later analysis counted some 87 million unique TCR beta chains, about 11 million shared. Clones were sequenced by immunoSEQ multiplex PCR, and TCRdb holds only the in-frame ones, with some missing. Clone size and the V and J calls come from that table; the DNA yielded D and trimming. Recorded for this sample: about 140,000 clones. The clonotype comes from a man aged 35-49 years in good health and CMV-seronegative. Sequences were obtained from PBMCs. This chain links TRBV29-1 with TRBJ2-1; maybe TRBD1 (5 bases). For the CDR3, the DNA is TGCAGCGTTAACAGGCGATACTCCTACAATGAGCAGTTCTTC. This translates into CSVNRRYSYNEQFF.